Below, one T cell receptor beta chain is given with its context. This clone was observed a handful of times. The antigen it binds to is not known. Qualities for individual bases were not recorded, and no much larger clone is one base off. The time point label for this specimen denotes: pre-treatment sample, taken before nivolumab and TIL therapy. The baseline tumor samples were excised metastases, mostly pleural nodules or supraclavicular lymph nodes, taken from the same resection that was used to grow TIL. Tumors were harvested before any PD-1/PD-L1 blockade; patients then received nivolumab, and those progressing received lymphodepletion, expanded TIL infusion and IL-2. Adults with stage 4 NSCLC were enrolled from October 2017 to early 2020 in a dual-center phase I trial. The samples were drawn from an open-label, single-arm phase I trial testing tumor-infiltrating lymphocyte therapy combined with nivolumab in advanced non-small cell lung cancer. Portions of each resected tumor were snap-frozen in liquid nitrogen and stored at -80 °C. Using laser-capture macrodissection, tumor regions of interest were selected on H&E sections, then pulverized into roughly 15 mg aliquots and extracted using Qiagen Allprep kits.

The entry originates in a study of TIL therapy for anti-PD-1-resistant metastatic lung cancer (dated by TCRdb to about 2021). Regarding the research as a whole: Enrolled patients had a median age of around 51 years (range about 38-85) and a median tumor PD-L1 proportion score of approximately 6.6%. Most of the cohort had lung adenocarcinoma, a few tumors were EGFR-mutant and two were ALK-rearranged, and half of the patients were current or former smokers. A median non-synonymous tumor mutation burden of around 1.5 mutations per megabase was determined across the cohort by whole-exome sequencing. T cell receptor beta sequencing of tumor and peripheral blood was used to follow clonotypes across the tumor, the expanded TIL product and serial blood samples. Summary of the overall study and its limitations: Compared with baseline intratumoral T cells, expanded TIL cultures were more clonal and less diverse (median clonality around 6% vs 30%, p < 0.0001). The cohort was highly selected, including more treatment-naive, never-smoker and oncogene-addicted patients than is typical, which limits generalizability. Clonal turnover during TIL culture was high, and many clones enriched in the product were not detected in the baseline tumor, suggesting clonal contraction instead of faithful expansion. The study protocol defined all tumor marker inferences as exploratory.

TCR beta CDR3 regions were amplified from genomic DNA by bias-controlled multiplex PCR with the immunoSEQ v3 hsTCRB kit. An Illumina NextSeq 500 was used to sequence the TCR libraries, reaching around 2.1 million read pairs at survey level or roughly 5-6.5 million at deep level. As for how the authors treated the data: The immunoSEQ Analyzer software assigned V, D and J genes, filtered out non-productive sequences, and reported clonality. Repertoires were compared using productive Simpson clonality and Morisita overlap index of productive TRB rearrangements between infused TIL and blood. TCRdb's version of the immuneACCESS table is confined to in-frame rearrangements and falls short of the full clone set. An unresolved V gene accounts for under half of the shortfall where checked; the remainder is of unknown origin. V, J and clone size are those of that table, while D and trimming were read from the DNA. The sample data list tens of thousands of clones, and roughly 70% of these were observed just once. The ten largest clones add up to 5.6% of the sample.

The CDR3 measures 12 amino acids from cysteine to phenylalanine. The kept DNA is CDR3 alone, 36 bases in frame from the first base. CDR1 SQVTM and CDR2 ANQGSEA were looked up in the germline V gene. The junction shows trimming of 6 bases on V and 3 bases on J, and the gene matches do not reach 3 bases of it. This sequence uses TRBV29-1 and TRBJ2-3, and 7 junctional nucleotides match TRBD2. The receptor comes from a person aged 30 to 80 with non-small cell lung cancer. Sequencing used tumor tissue, obtained at baseline. CDR3 loop: CSVSRETDTQYF. The DNA is TGCAGCGTATCGCGGGAGACAGATACGCAGTATTTT.